The rows below give T cell receptor beta chains drawn from one sample of a study of cytomegalovirus exposure and HLA in healthy donors. Libraries were prepared by immunoSEQ multiplex PCR; TCRdb keeps only in-frame clonotypes and omits some of them. The sample lists roughly 160,000 clones, approximately 81% occurring once. Sequenced: PBMCs. The source of these receptors is a man aged 25 to 45 in good health and CMV-seronegative. The CDR3 runs from the conserved cysteine through the conserved F or W. Fields, in order: CDR3 DNA, CDR3 protein, clone size, D gene, V gene, J gene. D genes are given only for firm matches. Part of the rows lack a size; the others show once, few, many or a class for expanded clones.

CDR3 DNA: TGTGCCAGCAGTTACTCGCCGGGAGGCTACAATGAGCAGTTCTTC
CDR3 protein: CASSYSPGGYNEQFF
clone size: NA
D gene: TRBD2
V gene: TRBV6-6
J gene: TRBJ2-1

CDR3 DNA: TGCGCCAGCAGCCAACAGGGCGGGGAGCTGTTTTTT
CDR3 protein: CASSQQGGELFF
clone size: NA
D gene: NA
V gene: TRBV4-3
J gene: TRBJ2-2

CDR3 DNA: TGTGCCAGCAGTCTGGGAGTCCGAGGGCAGTATTTT
CDR3 protein: CASSLGVRGQYF
clone size: few
D gene: NA
V gene: TRBV6-6
J gene: TRBJ2-3

CDR3 DNA: TGTGCCAGCAGGTCCAGCGGGGGGGCAGATACGCAGTATTTT
CDR3 protein: CASRSSGGADTQYF
clone size: NA
D gene: TRBD2
V gene: TRBV6-5
J gene: TRBJ2-3

CDR3 DNA: TGTGCCAGCAGCTCGACAGGTAGGGGCAATCAGCCCCAGCATTTT
CDR3 protein: CASSSTGRGNQPQHF
clone size: NA
D gene: NA
V gene: TRBV7-6
J gene: TRBJ1-5

CDR3 DNA: TGTGCCAGCAGCGTAGCGGACAGGGAGAATGAAAAACTGTTTTTT
CDR3 protein: CASSVADRENEKLFF
clone size: NA
D gene: TRBD1
V gene: TRBV9
J gene: TRBJ1-4

CDR3 DNA: TGCGCCAGCAGCACAAGGACAGGAACCTACAATGAGCAGTTCTTC
CDR3 protein: CASSTRTGTYNEQFF
clone size: NA
D gene: TRBD1
V gene: TRBV5-1
J gene: TRBJ2-1

CDR3 DNA: TGTGCCAGCAGCTTATCGGCGGCAGGGGCTTCTGAAGCTTTCTTT
CDR3 protein: CASSLSAAGASEAFF
clone size: NA
D gene: NA
V gene: TRBV7-9
J gene: TRBJ1-1

CDR3 DNA: TGCAGCGTTGATGACAGCCTCTTTAGGGACACTGAAGCTTTCTTT
CDR3 protein: CSVDDSLFRDTEAFF
clone size: NA
D gene: NA
V gene: TRBV29-1
J gene: TRBJ1-1

CDR3 DNA: TGTGCCAGCAGCTTGGGGGAGGATGAGCAGTTCTTC
CDR3 protein: CASSLGEDEQFF
clone size: NA
D gene: NA
V gene: TRBV7-9
J gene: TRBJ2-1

CDR3 DNA: TGTGCCAGCTCACCGCCTGGGACAGAAAACTATGGCTACACCTTC
CDR3 protein: CASSPPGTENYGYTF
clone size: NA
D gene: TRBD1
V gene: TRBV18
J gene: TRBJ1-2

CDR3 DNA: TGTGCCACCTACTCAGGACTAGCGAGCCGATCCTACAATGAGCAGTTCTTC
CDR3 protein: CATYSGLASRSYNEQFF
clone size: NA
D gene: TRBD2
V gene: TRBV10-3
J gene: TRBJ2-1

CDR3 DNA: TGTGCCAGCAGTTTAATAAGGACAGGCAATTCACCCCTCCACTTT
CDR3 protein: CASSLIRTGNSPLHF
clone size: once
D gene: TRBD1
V gene: TRBV28
J gene: TRBJ1-6

CDR3 DNA: TGTGCCAGCAGCCAGGACATCGGGGAGCAGTACTTC
CDR3 protein: CASSQDIGEQYF
clone size: NA
D gene: NA
V gene: TRBV7-8
J gene: TRBJ2-7

CDR3 DNA: TGCGCCAGCAGCTTGATTGCTACCTCGCCCGAGCAGTACTTC
CDR3 protein: CASSLIATSPEQYF
clone size: NA
D gene: NA
V gene: TRBV5-1
J gene: TRBJ2-7

CDR3 DNA: TGTGCCAGTACGCCTGACGGGTACACTGAAGCTTTCTTT
CDR3 protein: CASTPDGYTEAFF
clone size: NA
D gene: NA
V gene: TRBV19
J gene: TRBJ1-1

CDR3 DNA: TGTGCCAGCCTCAGCGGGGGGGCCCCGCGAACGTCTCATTTCTACGAGCAGTACTTC
CDR3 protein: CASLSGGAPRTSHFYEQYF
clone size: NA
D gene: TRBD2
V gene: TRBV28
J gene: TRBJ2-7

CDR3 DNA: TGTGCCAGCAGCCTCGAACTAGCGGGGGGCAATGAGCAGTTCTTC
CDR3 protein: CASSLELAGGNEQFF
clone size: NA
D gene: TRBD2
V gene: TRBV7-9
J gene: TRBJ2-1

CDR3 DNA: TGTGCCAGCAGCTTAAAGGGGGCACTCTGGGAGCAGTACTTC
CDR3 protein: CASSLKGALWEQYF
clone size: NA
D gene: TRBD1
V gene: TRBV7-2
J gene: TRBJ2-7

CDR3 DNA: TGTGCAAGTCGCTTAGCTTGGAGGGACAGAGAAGAGACCCAGTACTTC
CDR3 protein: CASRLAWRDREETQYF
clone size: NA
D gene: NA
V gene: TRBV12-2
J gene: TRBJ2-5

CDR3 DNA: TGTGCCAGCAGCGTAGAAGGGCGGGGGAATGAGCAGTTCTTC
CDR3 protein: CASSVEGRGNEQFF
clone size: NA
D gene: TRBD2
V gene: TRBV9
J gene: TRBJ2-1

CDR3 DNA: TGTGCCAGCAGGCGCAGGGGCTCCTACGAGCAGTACTTC
CDR3 protein: CASRRRGSYEQYF
clone size: NA
D gene: NA
V gene: TRBV6-1
J gene: TRBJ2-7

CDR3 DNA: TGCGCCAGCAGTGAGTGGGGGCAGGGTGAAGCTTTCTTT
CDR3 protein: CASSEWGQGEAFF
clone size: few
D gene: NA
V gene: TRBV10-2
J gene: TRBJ1-1

CDR3 DNA: TGTGCCAGCAGTGAAGCTCTCTCCGGTACTAGCGGGAGACCCCCCTACAATGAGCAGTTCTTC
CDR3 protein: CASSEALSGTSGRPPYNEQFF
clone size: NA
D gene: TRBD2
V gene: TRBV6-1
J gene: TRBJ2-1

CDR3 DNA: TGCGCCAGCAGCTTGCGGGGAGCCTATGGCTACACCTTC
CDR3 protein: CASSLRGAYGYTF
clone size: NA
D gene: NA
V gene: TRBV5-1
J gene: TRBJ1-2

CDR3 DNA: TGTGCCGACAGTAACACCATATATTTT
CDR3 protein: CADSNTIYF
clone size: NA
D gene: NA
V gene: TRBV2
J gene: TRBJ1-3

CDR3 DNA: TGTGCCAGCAGCTATAAGGGAACAGGGGGCTACGAGCAGTACTTC
CDR3 protein: CASSYKGTGGYEQYF
clone size: NA
D gene: TRBD1
V gene: TRBV5-4
J gene: TRBJ2-7

CDR3 DNA: TGCGCCAGCAGCCCGGGACAGCGCACAGATACGCAGTATTTT
CDR3 protein: CASSPGQRTDTQYF
clone size: NA
D gene: TRBD1
V gene: TRBV5-1
J gene: TRBJ2-3

CDR3 DNA: TGTGCCAGCAGTTTGACAGGGTTCTATGAGCAGTTCTTC
CDR3 protein: CASSLTGFYEQFF
clone size: NA
D gene: TRBD1
V gene: TRBV2
J gene: TRBJ2-1

CDR3 DNA: TGTGCCAGCAGTGAAGGGACTCCAGCGGGAGGCCCCGGGGAGCTGTTTTTT
CDR3 protein: CASSEGTPAGGPGELFF
clone size: NA
D gene: TRBD2
V gene: TRBV25-1
J gene: TRBJ2-2

CDR3 DNA: TGCAGCGTGGGGACAGTCCTTCAAGAGACCCAGTACTTC
CDR3 protein: CSVGTVLQETQYF
clone size: NA
D gene: TRBD1
V gene: TRBV29-1
J gene: TRBJ2-5

CDR3 DNA: TGTGCCAGCAGTGAAAGAGAAGAGACCCAGTACTTC
CDR3 protein: CASSEREETQYF
clone size: NA
D gene: NA
V gene: TRBV6-1
J gene: TRBJ2-5

CDR3 DNA: TGTGCCAGCAGTTGGTCCGGAGACTATGGCTACACCTTC
CDR3 protein: CASSWSGDYGYTF
clone size: NA
D gene: NA
V gene: TRBV6-1
J gene: TRBJ1-2

CDR3 DNA: TGTGCCAGCAGCTTAGAAGGGGGTTCTTATCAGCCCCAGCATTTT
CDR3 protein: CASSLEGGSYQPQHF
clone size: NA
D gene: NA
V gene: TRBV7-2
J gene: TRBJ1-5

CDR3 DNA: TGTGCCAGCAGCCGGACAGGGGTTCAAGAGACCCAGTACTTC
CDR3 protein: CASSRTGVQETQYF
clone size: NA
D gene: TRBD1
V gene: TRBV7-2
J gene: TRBJ2-5

CDR3 DNA: TGTGCCAGCAGCCCCACCGGGGGGTCTGAAGCTTTCTTT
CDR3 protein: CASSPTGGSEAFF
clone size: NA
D gene: NA
V gene: TRBV11-2
J gene: TRBJ1-1

CDR3 DNA: TGTGCCAGCAGTACTCAACCCCCACCGACCGGGGAGCTGTTTTTT
CDR3 protein: CASSTQPPPTGELFF
clone size: NA
D gene: NA
V gene: TRBV6-5
J gene: TRBJ2-2

CDR3 DNA: TGTGCCATCAAACCGGGACAGCTATCTGGGGCCAACGTCCTGACTTTC
CDR3 protein: CAIKPGQLSGANVLTF
clone size: once
D gene: TRBD1
V gene: TRBV10-3
J gene: TRBJ2-6

CDR3 DNA: TGTGCCAGCTCACCATCAGGGCCCCAGAACACTGAAGCTTTCTTT
CDR3 protein: CASSPSGPQNTEAFF
clone size: NA
D gene: NA
V gene: TRBV18
J gene: TRBJ1-1

CDR3 DNA: TGTGCCAGCAGTCCCCTCCGTCAACAGGGGTACGAGCAGTACTTC
CDR3 protein: CASSPLRQQGYEQYF
clone size: NA
D gene: TRBD1
V gene: TRBV2
J gene: TRBJ2-7

CDR3 DNA: TGTGCCAGCAGTTTTGGGGGGACAGGCTCTGGAAACACCATATATTTT
CDR3 protein: CASSFGGTGSGNTIYF
clone size: NA
D gene: TRBD1
V gene: TRBV28
J gene: TRBJ1-3

CDR3 DNA: TGTGCCAGCAGCCTGGACAGGGCTAACTATGGCTACACCTTC
CDR3 protein: CASSLDRANYGYTF
clone size: NA
D gene: TRBD1
V gene: TRBV5-6
J gene: TRBJ1-2

CDR3 DNA: TGTGCCAGCAGCATAGATAGACAGGGCTCACAGTACTTC
CDR3 protein: CASSIDRQGSQYF
clone size: NA
D gene: TRBD1
V gene: TRBV5-4
J gene: TRBJ2-5